This is a list of T cell receptor beta chains from one sample in a study of T cells after yellow fever vaccination. TCRdb re-analysed the 5' RACE reads in MiXCR, keeping a single row per CDR3 protein. In the table there are just under 600,000 distinct CDR3 sequences, roughly 14% of which are singletons. The specimen comprised PBMCs, sampled on the day of the yellow fever booster vaccination. Receptors were obtained from a man aged 25 to 45 who received the YFV17D yellow fever vaccine. CDR3s include the opening cysteine and the closing phenylalanine or tryptophan. Each record gives: V gene, J gene, CDR3 protein.

>TRBV7-2|TRBJ1-4
CASSSHWGAKLFF
>TRBV2|TRBJ2-7
CASSLDRGNEQYF
>TRBV6-5|TRBJ2-7
CASSSGGLAGDTSYEQYF
>TRBV20-1|TRBJ1-5
CSARGKSNQPQHF
>TRBV5-4|TRBJ2-2
CASSVGTSGRSVTGELFF
>TRBV20-1|TRBJ1-6
CSASRGPYNSPLHF
>TRBV3-1|TRBJ2-3
CASSQVVAVSTDTQYF
>TRBV14|TRBJ1-2
CASSQLQGPNYGYTF
>TRBV6-2/TRBV6-3|TRBJ2-5
CASSSLGTWRETQYF
>TRBV9|TRBJ2-3
CASSALAIPSTDTQYF
>TRBV20-1|TRBJ1-5
CSARDLGQEYNQPQHF
>TRBV20-1|TRBJ1-1
CSARENTEAFF
>TRBV3-1|TRBJ1-1
CASSQDVVGDVGARGKTEAFF
>TRBV14|TRBJ2-3
CASSHGWTQYF
>TRBV7-9|TRBJ2-7
CASSAADSYEQYF
>TRBV12-3/TRBV12-4|TRBJ1-4
CASSKNPGISIEKLFF
>TRBV20-1|TRBJ1-3
CSAIIPRGSGNTIYF
>TRBV5-1|TRBJ1-2
CASSLAPGVGGYTF
>TRBV7-6|TRBJ2-7
CASSLVGDATPGLTYEQYF
>TRBV7-9|TRBJ2-7
CASSLYSHEQYF
>TRBV5-1|TRBJ2-3
CASSLFSASGRATDTQYF
>TRBV4-3|TRBJ1-2
CASSQEGTASFYGYTF
>TRBV12-3/TRBV12-4|TRBJ2-1
CASSFARQGGNEQFF
>TRBV11-3|TRBJ2-2
CASSYHLNTGELFF
>TRBV6-2/TRBV6-3|TRBJ1-5
CASKPLGDLGNRPQHF
>TRBV12-3/TRBV12-4|TRBJ1-5
CASSLARDRLNSNQPQHF
>TRBV27|TRBJ2-4
CASSPTDGGKNIQYF
>TRBV3-1|TRBJ1-2
CASSQDRIYGYTF
>TRBV5-1|TRBJ2-2
CASSLAMGGPGELFF
>TRBV12-3/TRBV12-4|TRBJ1-4
CASSSGPYEKLFF